A single sample is the source of the 28 T cell receptor beta chains below, sequenced in a study of blood T cell repertoires in COVID-19. The data were produced by immunoSEQ multiplex PCR, yet TCRdb's version contains in-frame clones alone and is incomplete. Of about 99,000 clones in the sample, about nine tenths are singletons; the top ten hold around 15%. Sequencing was carried out using peripheral blood. The receptors stem from a middle-aged man with acute or convalescent COVID-19.

The CDR3: CASSLGLDRGNSPLHF. CDR3 nucleotides: TGTGCCAGCAGCCTCGGGCTAGATCGAGGGAATTCACCCCTCCACTTT. The gene calls are TRBV5-4 and TRBJ1-6; D uncertain. The CDR3 has 16 amino acids. From germline, CDR1 is SGHNT and CDR2 YYREEE (reference sequence). V lost 4 bases and J 7 bases, leaving 18 bases between the germline ends.

This clone was found once. J is TRBJ2-7 and V is TRBV7-2; D is perhaps TRBD2 (6 bases). The germline gives CDR1 SGHTA, CDR2 FQGNSA. The CDR3 totals 16 residues. V was shortened by 2 bases and J by 5 bases, with 19 bases between the two germline ends. CDR3 protein: CASSLRGRGGYNEQYF. CDR3 in DNA: TGTGCCAGCAGCTTAAGGGGTCGTGGGGGGTACAACGAGCAGTACTTC.

The gene calls are TRBV28 and TRBJ2-7, with a tentative D call TRBD2 (8 bases). Germline V gene sequence: CDR1 MDHEN, CDR2 SYDVKM. Trimming pared 5 bases from V and 6 bases from J, leaving 23 bases between. The CDR3 totals 16 residues. The chain's CDR3 is CASSLGTDVAGGEQYF. The CDR3 DNA reads as TGTGCCAGCAGTCTGGGGACAGACGTGGCGGGGGGCGAGCAGTACTTC.

This chain connects TRBV20-1 to TRBJ2-2; possibly TRBD2 for D (6 bases). This CDR3 spans 15 amino acids. V was pared by 3 bases and J by 0 bases, with 11 bases between. Germline loops: CDR1 DFQATT, CDR2 SNEGSKA (reference sequence). The CDR3 spells CSASGSGANTGELFF. CDR3 bases: TGCAGTGCTAGTGGTAGCGGAGCGAACACCGGGGAGCTGTTTTTT.

The CDR3 bases are TGTGCCAGCAGCCTTACAGGGGGGGAAGCTTTCTTT. This codes for CASSLTGGEAFF. This rearrangement joins TRBV5-6 to TRBJ1-1, with 8 nucleotides matching TRBD1. The V gene end was trimmed by 4 bases and the J gene end by 8 bases; junction bases not matched to a gene: 4. Germline V lookup: CDR1 SGHDT, CDR2 YYEEEE. The CDR3 totals 12 residues.

J is TRBJ2-7 and V is TRBV5-1; 12 bases agree with TRBD2. Germline loops: CDR1 SGHRS, CDR2 YFSETQ. The CDR3 is 17 residues long. Unmatched junction bases numbered 13, after V lost 4 bases and J lost 5 bases. Here the CDR3 reads CASSPSGVTSGRHEQYF. Here the CDR3 DNA reads TGCGCCAGCAGCCCTTCCGGGGTTACTAGCGGGAGGCACGAGCAGTACTTC.

This chain uses TRBV6-5 with TRBJ2-7; D remains unclear. The V gene lost 0 bases and the J gene lost 0 bases, with 9 bases spanning the gap. The CDR3 runs to 15 residues. Germline lookup yields CDR1 MNHEY and CDR2 SVGAGI. CDR3 coding DNA: TGTGCCAGCAGTTACTCGGCTGAAATCTCCTACGAGCAGTACTTC. Protein product: CASSYSAEISYEQYF.

CDR3 residues: CAWSQGQGAGELFF. CDR3 DNA: TGTGCCTGGAGCCAGGGACAGGGAGCCGGGGAGCTGTTTTTT. V and J are TRBV30 and TRBJ2-2; 9 positions match TRBD1. V lost 3 bases and J lost 6; bases outside the gene matches: 5. CDR3 length: 14 amino acids. CDR1 GTSNPN and CDR2 SVGIG come from the germline V gene (reference sequence).

The chain is built from TRBV14 and TRBJ2-7; 13 nucleotides align to TRBD2. The CDR3 extends over 17 amino acids. Germline V lookup: CDR1 SGHDN, CDR2 FVKESK. V lost 6 bases to trimming and J lost 1 base; unmatched junction nucleotides: 9. In nucleotides, the CDR3 is TGTGCCAGCAGAAAAGGACTAGCGGGAGATCAATCCTACGAGCAGTACTTC. Translating it yields CASRKGLAGDQSYEQYF.

The chain has TRBV5-4 and TRBJ1-4; D not resolved. This CDR3 region has 12 residues. Germline CDR1 is SGHNT and CDR2 is YYREEE (reference sequence). With 3 bases removed from V and 8 bases from J, the gap between germline ends came to 8 bases. The CDR3 here is CASSSGGEKLFF. CDR3 nucleotide sequence: TGTGCCAGCAGCTCCGGAGGGGAAAAACTGTTTTTT.

V usage is TRBV6-5 and J usage is TRBJ2-7, with D possibly being TRBD1 (5 bases). CDR3 length equals 12 residues. V lost 7 bases and J 0 bases, leaving 7 bases between the germline ends. Per the germline V gene, CDR1 is MNHEY and CDR2 is SVGAGI. This CDR3 reads CASTGFSYEQYF. The CDR3 DNA is TGTGCCAGCACAGGGTTCTCCTACGAGCAGTACTTC.

This clone turned up a few times. V gene TRBV3-1 (or the pseudogene TRBV3-2) combines with J gene TRBJ2-2; no clear D gene. Per germline, CDR1 LGHDT and CDR2 YNNKEL (reference sequence). The V end lost 6 bases, the J end lost 1 base, and 9 bases lay between the germline ends. This CDR3 spans 14 amino acids. CDR3 in DNA: TGTGCCAGCAGACCGAATAGGAACACCGGGGAGCTGTTTTTT. It specifies CASRPNRNTGELFF.

V is TRBV5-1 and J is TRBJ1-4; D is undetermined. CDR3 length: 15 amino acids. CDR1 SGHRS and CDR2 YFSETQ come from the germline V gene. Trimming pared 0 bases from V and 5 bases from J, leaving 11 bases between. CDR3 loop: CASSLAGSENEKLFF. The CDR3 region has the DNA TGCGCCAGCAGCTTGGCCGGGTCAGAAAATGAAAAACTGTTTTTT.

The rearrangement links TRBV10-1 to TRBJ1-1, with 8 bases aligning to TRBD1. V dropped 4 bases and J dropped 0; count of bases not matched to a gene: 7. The CDR3 is made up of 16 amino acids. CDR1 is WNHNN and CDR2 is SYGVQD in the germline V gene (reference sequence). Here the CDR3 DNA reads TGCGCCAGCAGTGGAGGACAGGGTCGGCTGAACACTGAAGCTTTCTTT. Its protein is CASSGGQGRLNTEAFF.

The sample holds a few counts of this clone. The chain recombines TRBV6-6 with TRBJ1-2, with 7 bases aligning to TRBD1. CDR1 MNHNY and CDR2 SVGAGI come from the germline V gene (reference sequence). The CDR3 is 16 amino acids. The V and J ends lost 6 bases and 4 bases, in that order; junction bases with no gene match: 14. CDR3 sequence reads: CASRSIRDSVAYGYTF. Here the CDR3 DNA reads TGTGCCAGCAGATCCATCCGGGACAGCGTAGCCTATGGCTACACCTTC.

V is TRBV7-2 and J is TRBJ1-5; TRBD1 is a possible D gene (5 bases). The CDR3 contains 13 residues. CDR1 is SGHTA and CDR2 is FQGNSA in the germline V gene. The germline V and J ends were trimmed by 5 bases and 5 bases, with 10 bases remaining between them. This CDR3 reads CASSKSTDQPQHF. The CDR3 DNA is TGTGCCAGCAGCAAGTCGACAGATCAGCCCCAGCATTTT.

The rearrangement uses TRBV11-2 and TRBJ2-5; D call uncertain. Germline values: CDR1 SGHAT, CDR2 FQNNGV. CDR3 length equals 12 residues. Trimming cost V 2 bases and J 4 bases, with 5 bases left between them. The CDR3 protein is CASSLFRETQYF. The CDR3 bases are TGTGCCAGCAGCTTATTTCGAGAGACCCAGTACTTC.

This clone was seen a few times. CDR3 in amino acids: CASSYNQGGGETQYF. In nucleotides, the CDR3 is TGTGCCAGCAGCTACAACCAGGGAGGGGGAGAGACCCAGTACTTC. The chain is built from TRBV5-6 and TRBJ2-5, with a possible D match to TRBD2 (7 bases). The CDR3 is 15 amino acids. In germline, CDR1 is SGHDT, CDR2 YYEEEE. V lost 3 bases to trimming and J lost 4 bases, with 16 bases between them.

To note about this clone: Distinct nucleotide sequences in the sample also encode this CDR3. The chain has TRBV12-5 and TRBJ1-2, with D unclear. The CDR3 contains 11 residues. V was pared by 0 bases and J by 8 bases, with 4 bases between. Germline loops: CDR1 LGHNT, CDR2 FRNRAP. CDR3 protein: CASGLVSGYTF. The DNA for the CDR3 is TGTGCTAGTGGTTTGGTCTCCGGCTACACCTTC.

The J gene is TRBJ1-2, the V gene TRBV4-1, with TRBD1 matching over 8 bases. The CDR3 contains 17 residues. V lost 0 bases and J lost 7; bases outside the gene matches: 13. CDR1 is MGHRA and CDR2 is YSYEKL in the germline V gene. CDR3 nucleotide sequence: TGCGCCAGCAGCCAAGACCCCACAGGGGGGCGCGTTCGTGGCTACACCTTC. Translating it yields CASSQDPTGGRVRGYTF.

This chain links TRBV2 with TRBJ2-2, with D tentatively TRBD2 (5 bases). CDR3 length: 16 amino acids. The V end was cut by 5 bases, the J end by 2 bases, with 15 bases between. Per the germline V gene, CDR1 is SNHLY and CDR2 is FYNNEI. This chain's CDR3 is CASSHTWTPNTGELFF. For the CDR3, the DNA is TGTGCCAGCAGTCATACATGGACTCCCAACACCGGGGAGCTGTTTTTT.

This clone was seen only once. The chain carries TRBV24-1 and TRBJ2-2; the match to TRBD1 covers 8 bases. From germline, CDR1 is KGHDR and CDR2 SFDVKD. V lost 9 bases, J lost 4 bases, and 6 bases stayed unmatched. This CDR3 comprises 14 residues. This CDR3 reads CATRDRGFTGELFF. Here the CDR3 DNA reads TGTGCCACCCGAGACAGGGGATTCACCGGGGAGCTGTTTTTT.

The chain combines TRBV5-1 with TRBJ2-7; 9 bases agree with TRBD1. With 4 bases clipped from V and 4 bases from J, the junction kept 6 bases outside the gene matches. CDR3 size: 14 residues. Germline V gene data show CDR1 as SGHRS and CDR2 as YFSETQ. In nucleotides, the CDR3 is TGCGCCAGCAGCCACCCCGGGACAGGGTACGAGCAGTACTTC. It encodes CASSHPGTGYEQYF.

V and J are TRBV19 and TRBJ2-7; 11 bases are shared with TRBD2. V shed 3 bases, J shed 4 bases, and the junction held 5 bases outside the gene matches. The CDR3 spans 15 residues. The V gene's germline CDR1 is LNHDA and CDR2 SQIVND (reference sequence). In nucleotides, the CDR3 is TGTGCCAGTAGTATCGGAACTAGCGGGAGTTACGAGCAGTACTTC. This codes for CASSIGTSGSYEQYF.

V usage is TRBV7-2 and J usage is TRBJ1-1, with 8 bases that match TRBD1. The CDR3 covers 15 residues. Germline CDR1 and CDR2: SGHTA and FQGNSA. V shed 5 bases, J shed 1 base, and the junction held 6 bases outside the gene matches. CDR3 sequence reads: CASSLQGARNTEAFF. DNA of the CDR3: TGTGCCAGCAGCCTCCAGGGGGCGAGGAACACTGAAGCTTTCTTT.

This clone was seen more than once but under ten times. This chain connects TRBV28 to TRBJ2-5, with TRBD1 matching over 7 bases. The J segment lost 5 bases and the V segment lost 5 bases, leaving 8 bases of the junction unmatched. This CDR3 is built from 14 residues. The germline CDR1 and CDR2 sequences are MDHEN and SYDVKM. DNA for the CDR3: TGTGCCAGCAGTAAGAGGGGGCGGAAGGAGACCCAGTACTTC. Its translation: CASSKRGRKETQYF.

This chain links TRBV30 with TRBJ2-1, with 8 bases fitting TRBD2. The ends lost 2 bases at V and 4 bases at J; junction bases unmatched: 4. Looked up from germline, CDR1 is GTSNPN and CDR2 is SVGIG (reference sequence). The CDR3 sequence is 14 residues long. Written as DNA, the CDR3 is TGTGCCTGGAGTACTAGCGGTTCTTACAATGAGCAGTTCTTC. It is translated as CAWSTSGSYNEQFF.

The gene calls are TRBV28 and TRBJ2-3; D might be TRBD1 (6 bases). The CDR3 extends over 17 amino acids. The V and J ends lost 5 bases and 4 bases respectively, with 22 bases between them. Germline CDR1 reads MDHEN; CDR2 reads SYDVKM. The CDR3 DNA follows: TGTGCCAGCAGTGTGGAGGTAGGACAGCCTCGCGCAGATACGCAGTATTTT. It encodes CASSVEVGQPRADTQYF.